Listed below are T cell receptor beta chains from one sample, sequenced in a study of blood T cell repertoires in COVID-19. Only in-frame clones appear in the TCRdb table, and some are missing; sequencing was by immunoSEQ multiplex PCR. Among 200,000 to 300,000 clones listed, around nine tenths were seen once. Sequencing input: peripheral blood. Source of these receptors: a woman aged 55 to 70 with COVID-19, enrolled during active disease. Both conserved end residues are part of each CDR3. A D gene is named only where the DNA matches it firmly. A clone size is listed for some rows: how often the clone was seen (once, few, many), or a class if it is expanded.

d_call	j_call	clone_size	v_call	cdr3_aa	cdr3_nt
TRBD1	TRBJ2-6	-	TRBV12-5	CASGGGQGGVFGANVLTF	TGTGCTAGTGGGGGCGGACAGGGGGGTGTGTTTGGGGCCAACGTCCTGACTTTC
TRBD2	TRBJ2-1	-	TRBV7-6	CASSGGETSGGRSYNEQFF	TGTGCCAGCAGTGGAGGTGAGACTAGCGGGGGTCGGAGCTACAATGAGCAGTTCTTC
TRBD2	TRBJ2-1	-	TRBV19	CASSMTSGRAYEQFF	TGTGCCAGTAGTATGACCAGCGGGAGGGCCTATGAGCAGTTCTTC
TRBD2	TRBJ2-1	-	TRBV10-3	CAISTGDYYNEQFF	TGTGCCATCAGCACCGGGGACTACTACAATGAGCAGTTCTTC
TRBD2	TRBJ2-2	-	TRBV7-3	CASSLIPAGGASNTGELFF	TGTGCCAGCAGCTTAATCCCGGCGGGAGGCGCCTCGAACACCGGGGAGCTGTTTTTT
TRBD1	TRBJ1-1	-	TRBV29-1	CSVVGQVDAFF	TGCAGCGTAGTCGGACAGGTGGACGCTTTCTTT
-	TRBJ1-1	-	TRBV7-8	CASSPGWGRDTEAFF	TGTGCCAGCAGCCCAGGATGGGGGCGGGACACTGAAGCTTTCTTT
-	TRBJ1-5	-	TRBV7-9	CASSSGGTQGSNQPQHF	TGTGCCAGCAGCTCAGGTGGGACCCAGGGGAGCAATCAGCCCCAGCATTTT
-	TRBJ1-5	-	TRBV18	CASSYTGQENQPQHF	TGTGCCAGCTCCTACACGGGACAAGAAAATCAGCCCCAGCATTTT
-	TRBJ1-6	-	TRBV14	CASSPQGLGYSPLHF	TGTGCCAGCAGCCCACAGGGACTAGGGTATTCACCCCTCCACTTT
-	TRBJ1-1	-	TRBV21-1	CASSTSVNTEAFF	TGTGCCAGCAGCACAAGCGTGAACACTGAAGCTTTCTTT
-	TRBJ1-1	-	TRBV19	CASTPGGQLTEAFF	TGTGCCAGTACCCCCGGGGGGCAGTTGACTGAAGCTTTCTTT
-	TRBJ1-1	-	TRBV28	CASSLRPAAEAFF	TGTGCCAGCAGTTTACGTCCCGCGGCTGAAGCTTTCTTT
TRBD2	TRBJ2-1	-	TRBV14	CASSDRGRAGREQFF	TGTGCCAGCAGCGATCGCGGGAGGGCCGGCCGTGAGCAGTTCTTC
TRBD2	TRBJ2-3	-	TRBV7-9	CASSSRLARDPATQYF	TGTGCCAGCAGCTCCCGACTAGCGCGAGATCCCGCTACGCAGTATTTT
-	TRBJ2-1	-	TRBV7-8	CASSPGANEQFF	TGTGCCAGCAGCCCAGGGGCGAATGAGCAGTTCTTC
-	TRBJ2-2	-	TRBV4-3	CASRQRHTGLAGELFF	TGCGCCAGCAGGCAACGCCACACAGGGTTGGCCGGGGAGCTGTTTTTT
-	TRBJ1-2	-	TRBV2	CASTGQIFYGYTF	TGTGCCAGCACCGGACAGATATTCTATGGCTACACCTTC
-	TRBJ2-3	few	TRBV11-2	CASSLGGVGTDTQYF	TGTGCCAGCAGCTTAGGGGGAGTTGGCACAGATACGCAGTATTTT
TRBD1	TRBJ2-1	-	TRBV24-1	CATSDPGTGRNEQFF	TGTGCCACCAGTGACCCGGGGACAGGGAGAAATGAGCAGTTCTTC
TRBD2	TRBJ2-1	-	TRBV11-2	CASSFLPPPAGAMYNEQFF	TGTGCCAGCAGCTTTTTACCCCCACCCGCGGGAGCTATGTACAATGAGCAGTTCTTC
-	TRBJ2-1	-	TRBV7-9	CASTQGASGKEGSYNEQFF	TGTGCCAGCACCCAGGGGGCTAGCGGGAAGGAGGGCTCCTACAATGAGCAGTTCTTC
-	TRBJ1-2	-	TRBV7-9	CASSFVTGRGYTF	TGTGCCAGCAGCTTTGTAACAGGGCGCGGCTACACCTTC
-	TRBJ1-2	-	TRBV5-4	CASSLDRAYGYTF	TGTGCCAGCAGCTTGGACAGGGCCTATGGCTACACCTTC
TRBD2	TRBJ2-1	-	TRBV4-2	CASSRLVAGGSSYNEQFF	TGTGCCAGCTCTAGGTTAGTGGCGGGAGGGAGCTCCTACAATGAGCAGTTCTTC
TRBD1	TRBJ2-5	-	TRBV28	CASTITGAQTQYF	TGTGCCAGCACAATAACAGGGGCGCAGACCCAGTACTTC
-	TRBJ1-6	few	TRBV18	CATPQEYSPLHF	TGTGCCACCCCACAGGAGTATTCACCCCTCCACTTT
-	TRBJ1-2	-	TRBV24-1	CATSDIQTNYGYTF	TGTGCCACCAGTGATATCCAGACTAACTATGGCTACACCTTC
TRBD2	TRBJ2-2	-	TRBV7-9	CASSPSGRTGELFF	TGTGCCAGCAGCCCTAGCGGGAGGACCGGGGAGCTGTTTTTT
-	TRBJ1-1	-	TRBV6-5	CASTEGPRGTEAFF	TGTGCCAGCACCGAAGGTCCCCGCGGCACTGAAGCTTTCTTT
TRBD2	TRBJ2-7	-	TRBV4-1	CASSQGAGEGVDTRAEQYF	TGCGCCAGCAGCCAAGGAGCGGGAGAGGGGGTCGATACTAGAGCCGAGCAGTACTTC
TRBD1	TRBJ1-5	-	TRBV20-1	CSASRQGAQPQHF	TGCAGTGCTAGTCGACAGGGGGCTCAGCCCCAGCATTTT
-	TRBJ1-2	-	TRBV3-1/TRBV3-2	CASSHMGRPGSYGYTF	TGTGCCAGCAGCCATATGGGGCGCCCCGGCTCCTATGGCTACACCTTC
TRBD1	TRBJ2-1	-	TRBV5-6	CASSVGQGWNEQFF	TGTGCCAGCAGCGTTGGACAGGGGTGGAATGAGCAGTTCTTC
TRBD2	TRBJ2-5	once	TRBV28	CASSLGLAGEETQYF	TGTGCCAGCAGTTTGGGACTAGCGGGAGAGGAGACCCAGTACTTC
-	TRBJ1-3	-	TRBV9	CASSRISGSSGNTIYF	TGTGCCAGCAGCAGAATTTCAGGGTCCTCTGGAAACACCATATATTTT
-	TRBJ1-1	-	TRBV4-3	CASSQASLRGAAFF	TGCGCCAGCAGCCAAGCCTCCCTCAGGGGAGCAGCTTTCTTT
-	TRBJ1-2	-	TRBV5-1	CASSSTGFPALHTF	TGCGCCAGCAGCTCTACAGGTTTCCCAGCCCTCCACACCTTC
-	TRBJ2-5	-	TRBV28	CASSRTGKYQETQYF	TGTGCCAGCAGTCGTACAGGAAAGTACCAAGAGACCCAGTACTTC
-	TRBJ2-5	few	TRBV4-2	CASSQGNPLVQETQYF	TGTGCCAGCAGCCAAGGTAATCCACTAGTCCAAGAGACCCAGTACTTC
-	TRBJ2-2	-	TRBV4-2	CASSQDSGGNTGELFF	TGTGCCAGCAGCCAAGATTCCGGGGGGAACACCGGGGAGCTGTTTTTT
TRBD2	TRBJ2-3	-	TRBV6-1	CASSELLSGSFTQYF	TGTGCCAGCAGTGAATTACTTAGCGGGAGTTTTACGCAGTATTTT